This T cell receptor beta chain was obtained from a study of T cells after yellow fever vaccination. The overall study: SMART-Seq v4 Ultra Low Input handled preparation of low-cell-number fractions.

General study results and limits: Weaker, the secondary response had a peak occurring faster, on day 5 versus 15. Just a small share of clonotypes turned up in the CD4 compartment as well as the CD8 compartment.

This clonotype was picked up a small number of times. What it recognizes is unknown. Making TCR cDNA involved 5'RACE template switching, which added UMIs and a universal primer site. TCRdb recomputed calls from the 5' RACE reads with MiXCR, one row per CDR3 protein. The sample yields around 140,000 distinct CDR3 sequences, over 7% seen once. Trimming stripped 4 bases from V and 5 bases from J, with 17 bases between. This CDR3 has 16 residues. Germline V gives CDR1 SGHDN, CDR2 FVKESK. The sample was CD4+ T cells sorted from PBMCs, taken 5 days after the yellow fever booster vaccination. The TCR originated in a man aged 25 to 45 who received the YFV17D yellow fever vaccine. The chain uses TRBV14 and TRBJ2-2; maybe TRBD2 (6 bases). CDR3 DNA: TGTGCCAGCAGCCTCATGGGACTGCTGGGGACCGGGGAGCTGTTTTTT. Translated: CASSLMGLLGTGELFF.